This record concerns one T cell receptor (beta chain) sequence. Antigen specificity is unknown. This entry is derived from a study of cytomegalovirus exposure and HLA in healthy donors. Study in general: Out of about 360 genotyped donors, roughly 78% belonged to the Caucasian-associated ancestry cluster. Whole-study results and caveats: Using a false discovery rate of 0.05, a later analysis showed that approximately 17,000 TCR beta sequences were associated with HLA alleles. Accounts indicate the classifier identified cytomegalovirus status with strong specificity and sensitivity.

Primers: 60 Vbeta forward and 13 Jbeta reverse. Generated by immunoSEQ multiplex PCR, the TCRdb table keeps only in-frame clones and is missing some. Of over 50,000 clones listed, around 79% were seen once; the top ten hold approximately 2.3%. The CDR3 totals 12 residues. Trimming took off 6 bases at V and 8 bases at J, with 10 bases between the two ends. CDR1 and CDR2 (germline): MDHEN, SYDVKM. The donors comprised healthy bone marrow donors. This TCR was recovered from a female donor in good health and CMV-seronegative. The chain couples TRBV28 to TRBJ2-2; D gene ambiguous. Sequencing was performed on PBMCs. CDR3 in DNA: TGTGCCAGCAGGATTCAGGCTGGGGAGCTGTTTTTT. Its protein is CASRIQAGELFF.